These 30 T cell receptor beta chains originate from one sample sequenced in a study of blood T cell repertoires in COVID-19. Here immunoSEQ multiplex PCR was the method, and the copy in TCRdb shows in-frame clones only, minus some. The sample contains more than 15,000 clones, roughly 89% of which appear only once. The source material was peripheral blood. These receptors came from a man in his fifties or sixties with acute or convalescent COVID-19.

The genes are TRBV5-8 and TRBJ2-5; a possible D gene is TRBD2 (6 bases). CDR1 SGHTS and CDR2 YDEGEE come from the germline V gene. The CDR3 totals 17 residues. Trimming took 3 bases from V and 0 from J, leaving 18 bases between them. The CDR3 loop reads CASSYPLGGTYQETQYF. The CDR3 nucleotides are TGTGCCAGCAGCTACCCTCTGGGGGGTACGTACCAAGAGACCCAGTACTTC.

The rearrangement uses TRBV28 and TRBJ1-2; no clear D gene. Germline assignment: CDR1 MDHEN and CDR2 SYDVKM. Trimming pared 6 bases from V and 5 bases from J, leaving 10 bases between. The CDR3 sequence is 12 residues long. The CDR3 sequence is CASSRSGYGYTF. The CDR3, as DNA: TGTGCCAGCAGCAGAAGCGGGTATGGCTACACCTTC.

This chain links TRBV2 with TRBJ2-1; maybe TRBD2 (5 bases). Trimming left V 6 bases short and J 10 bases short, with 10 bases between. The CDR3 has 11 amino acids. Looked up from germline, CDR1 is SNHLY and CDR2 is FYNNEI. The CDR3 nucleotides read TGTGCCAGCAGCGCGGGCGGGGAGCAGTTCTTC. This translates into CASSAGGEQFF.

The chain couples TRBV29-1 to TRBJ1-2; D remains ambiguous. CDR1 is SQVTM and CDR2 is ANQGSEA in the germline V gene. The CDR3 loop spans 13 amino acids. Between the trimmed V and J ends, which lost 6 bases and 4 bases, there was a span of 15 bases. CDR3 protein: CSVTNEGGYGYTF. The CDR3 DNA sequence: TGCAGCGTGACGAACGAAGGAGGCTATGGCTACACCTTC.

This chain joins TRBV9 and TRBJ2-3; D gene ambiguous. This CDR3 has 17 amino acids. CDR1 and CDR2 (germline): SGDLS, YYNGEE. V was clipped by 0 bases and J by 0 bases, with 14 bases between them. The CDR3, as DNA: TGTGCCAGCAGCGTAGGTGTCAAGCGAATTAGCACAGATACGCAGTATTTT. As protein: CASSVGVKRISTDTQYF.

The rearrangement links TRBV6-1 to TRBJ2-3, with D unclear. Germline V gives CDR1 MNHNS, CDR2 SASEGT. V gave up 2 bases and J gave up 0 bases, with 12 bases separating them. This CDR3 region has 16 residues. The DNA for the CDR3 is TGTGCCAGCAGTGAAAGTTTCGGAGCCAGCACAGATACGCAGTATTTT. Amino acids: CASSESFGASTDTQYF.

J is TRBJ2-7 and V is TRBV2; 7 bases are a match to TRBD1. The CDR3 extends over 15 amino acids. The J segment lost 0 bases and the V segment lost 6 bases, leaving 8 bases of the junction unmatched. Germline assignment: CDR1 SNHLY and CDR2 FYNNEI. The CDR3 sequence is CASRTGWPDSYEQYF. CDR3 DNA: TGTGCCAGCAGGACAGGGTGGCCCGACTCCTACGAGCAGTACTTC. Full variable domain (rest looked up from reference TRBV2 and TRBJ2-7): EPEVTQTPSHQVTQMGQEVILRCVPISNHLYFYWYRQILGQKVEFLVSFYNNEISEKSEIFDDQFSVERPDGSNFTLKIRSTKLEDSAMYFCASRTGWPDSYEQYFGPGTRLTVT.

This chain connects TRBV4-1 to TRBJ1-5; 9 nucleotides align to TRBD1. CDR3 length: 16 residues. The V and J ends lost 0 bases and 6 bases, in that order; junction bases with no gene match: 6. Germline CDR1 reads MGHRA; CDR2 reads YSYEKL. CDR3: CASSQDGGQGGQPQHF. The CDR3 DNA is TGCGCCAGCAGCCAAGATGGGGGACAGGGAGGTCAGCCCCAGCATTTT.

This chain links TRBV27 with TRBJ2-1; D gene uncertain. The CDR3 runs 12 residues. Per the germline V gene, CDR1 is MNHEY and CDR2 is SMNVEV (reference sequence). Trimming cost V 6 bases and J 3 bases, with 6 bases left between them. In DNA form, the CDR3 reads TGTGCCAGCAGCAGACTCTACAATGAGCAGTTCTTC. Protein product: CASSRLYNEQFF.

This chain joins TRBV4-2 and TRBJ2-1, with D perhaps matching TRBD1 (5 bases). The CDR3 covers 14 residues. V was pared by 1 base and J by 7 bases, with 11 bases between. Germline V gene sequence: CDR1 LGHNA, CDR2 YNFKEQ. The CDR3 DNA follows: TGTGCCAGCAGCCAAGGGACAAGCCTTAATGAGCAGTTCTTC. Translation: CASSQGTSLNEQFF.

This chain links TRBV11-2 with TRBJ2-7; tentatively, D is TRBD1 (5 bases). V was pared by 0 bases and J by 1 base, with 13 bases between. The CDR3 is 16 residues long. Germline V lookup: CDR1 SGHAT, CDR2 FQNNGV. In DNA form, the CDR3 reads TGTGCCAGCAGCTTAGAGGGAAGGGGCAGATCCTACGAGCAGTACTTC. The encoded protein is CASSLEGRGRSYEQYF.

The J gene is TRBJ1-5, the V gene TRBV19, with D maybe TRBD1 (5 bases). The ends were cut back, 5 bases at V and 0 bases at J, with 11 bases in the middle. The CDR3 has 15 amino acids. The germline CDR1 and CDR2 sequences are LNHDA and SQIVND (reference sequence). The chain's CDR3 is CASSHLTASNQPQHF. The CDR3 bases are TGTGCCAGTAGTCATCTGACAGCTAGCAATCAGCCCCAGCATTTT.

The chain uses TRBV9 and TRBJ1-1; TRBD1 matches at 8 bases. CDR3 length: 15 residues. Germline lookup yields CDR1 SGDLS and CDR2 YYNGEE. The J segment lost 4 bases and the V segment lost 0 bases, leaving 5 bases of the junction unmatched. DNA of the CDR3: TGTGCCAGCAGCGTAGAACCGGACAGGGCCACTGAAGCTTTCTTT. It is translated as CASSVEPDRATEAFF.

This chain links TRBV2 with TRBJ2-3; 8 positions match TRBD2. This CDR3 contains 17 residues. Germline trimming cut 5 bases from V and 5 bases from J; bases unmatched to any gene: 15. CDR1 SNHLY and CDR2 FYNNEI come from the germline V gene. The CDR3 nucleotides are TGTGCCAGCAGTCTACCTGGGGCGGGGGGTAGTGTAGATACGCAGTATTTT. Translated: CASSLPGAGGSVDTQYF.

The genes are TRBV27 and TRBJ2-7, with 9 bases aligning to TRBD2. J lost 5 bases, V lost 6 bases, and 5 bases had no gene match. The CDR3 extends over 13 amino acids. Looked up from germline, CDR1 is MNHEY and CDR2 is SMNVEV (reference sequence). The CDR3 DNA follows: TGTGCCAGCAGAGTAGCGGGAGTCAACGAGCAGTACTTC. Amino acids: CASRVAGVNEQYF.

Written as DNA, the CDR3 is TGTGCCAGTAGTATTCGTTGGCAATTGAACACTGAAGCTTTCTTT. Protein product: CASSIRWQLNTEAFF. V and J are TRBV19 and TRBJ1-1; D ambiguous. Trimming removed 3 bases from V and 0 bases from J, with 11 bases in between. Germline V gene lookup returns CDR1 LNHDA and CDR2 SQIVND (reference sequence). The CDR3 extends over 15 amino acids.

The rearrangement joins TRBV3-1 (or the pseudogene TRBV3-2) to TRBJ1-4; possible D gene TRBD1, 5 bases. The length of the CDR3 is 14 residues. The germline V gene encodes CDR1 LGHDT and CDR2 YNNKEL (reference sequence). Trimming removed 5 bases from V and 4 bases from J, with 11 bases in between. The CDR3 nucleotides read TGTGCCAGCAGCGGGACTACGGGTAATGAAAAACTGTTTTTT. Residues: CASSGTTGNEKLFF.

The chain combines TRBV3-1 (or the pseudogene TRBV3-2) with TRBJ2-1, with 15 bases identical to TRBD2. The CDR3 is 16 residues long. Germline V gene sequence: CDR1 LGHDT, CDR2 YNNKEL (reference sequence). V was pared by 8 bases and J by 6 bases, with 8 bases of the junction left unmatched. CDR3: CASSGLAGGQGNEQFF. CDR3 bases: TGTGCCAGCTCAGGACTAGCGGGGGGGCAAGGCAATGAGCAGTTCTTC.

This clone has a single count. The chain couples TRBV2 to TRBJ2-7; TRBD2 matches 7 bases. Germline V gene lookup returns CDR1 SNHLY and CDR2 FYNNEI. The CDR3 spans 14 residues. V lost 4 bases, J lost 4 bases, and 7 bases stayed unmatched. The chain's CDR3 is CASSVGRDYYEQYF. Written as DNA, the CDR3 is TGTGCCAGCAGTGTGGGGCGGGACTATTACGAGCAGTACTTC.

V and J are TRBV6-5 and TRBJ2-7; TRBD2 agrees at 8 bases. V shed 6 bases and J 1 base; nucleotides not matched to a gene: 5. CDR1 and CDR2 from the germline V gene are MNHEY and SVGAGI. The CDR3 has 14 residues. This CDR3 is CASRTSANSYEQYF. CDR3 nucleotides: TGTGCCAGCAGGACTAGCGCGAATTCCTACGAGCAGTACTTC.

This chain joins TRBV6-2 or TRBV6-3 and TRBJ1-6; 7 bases align to TRBD1. CDR1 MNHEY and CDR2 SVGEGT come from the germline V gene. The J segment lost 7 bases and the V segment lost 5 bases, leaving 8 bases of the junction unmatched. This CDR3 is built from 15 residues. The CDR3 DNA reads TGTGCCAGCAGTCGGCGACAGGGTGAGAATTCACCCCTCCACTTT. It is translated as CASSRRQGENSPLHF.

This sequence joins TRBV6-5 and TRBJ1-1, with 8 positions matching TRBD1. V shed 5 bases and J 4 bases; nucleotides not matched to a gene: 9. CDR1 is MNHEY, CDR2 SVGAGI, per germline. This CDR3 is 15 amino acids long. CDR3 in DNA: TGTGCCAGCAGTAGCTGGACAGGGATGGGCACTGAAGCTTTCTTT. Translation: CASSSWTGMGTEAFF.

This clone was recorded only once. The V and J genes are TRBV2 and TRBJ1-3; a possible D gene is TRBD1 (5 bases). Trimming removed 6 bases at V and 0 bases at J, with 12 bases between. Germline V lookup: CDR1 SNHLY, CDR2 FYNNEI. This CDR3 region has 15 residues. The CDR3 sequence: CASRAGHYSGNTIYF. CDR3 nucleotide sequence: TGTGCCAGCAGAGCTGGACACTACTCTGGAAACACCATATATTTT.

This chain links TRBV28 with TRBJ1-1; D unclear. Deletions cut 8 bases from V and 3 bases from J, with 16 bases between. CDR1 and CDR2 from the germline V gene are MDHEN and SYDVKM. The CDR3 loop spans 14 amino acids. The CDR3, as DNA: TGTGCCAGCCTTCTGCCCAGTTCCGACACTGAAGCTTTCTTT. Its translation is CASLLPSSDTEAFF.

V usage is TRBV5-1 and J usage is TRBJ1-2, with D possibly being TRBD1 (5 bases). V lost 4 bases and J lost 5, with 12 bases in between. This CDR3 is built from 13 residues. Germline-derived CDR1 and CDR2 are SGHRS and YFSETQ. The chain's CDR3 is CASSTGGEYGYTF. The CDR3 DNA sequence: TGCGCCAGCAGCACCGGGGGGGAATATGGCTACACCTTC.

The V and J genes are TRBV27 and TRBJ1-5; D is undetermined. This CDR3 has 16 residues. The V gene lost 0 bases and the J gene lost 3 bases, with 12 bases spanning the gap. The germline V gene encodes CDR1 MNHEY and CDR2 SMNVEV (reference sequence). The CDR3 spells CASSLSSGVLNQPQHF. The CDR3 DNA follows: TGTGCCAGCAGTTTATCCAGCGGAGTTCTCAATCAGCCCCAGCATTTT.

The chain is built from TRBV6-6 and TRBJ1-5; 7 bases are a match to TRBD1. V shed 6 bases, J shed 0 bases, and the junction held 23 bases outside the gene matches. Germline CDR1 MNHNY, CDR2 SVGAGI (reference sequence). The CDR3 extends over 21 amino acids. The CDR3 sequence: CASSPSSLRQGFRYSNQPQHF. The CDR3 DNA is TGTGCCAGCAGCCCCTCTTCCCTCCGACAGGGCTTTCGGTATAGCAATCAGCCCCAGCATTTT.

The rearrangement links TRBV11-3 to TRBJ2-5; 7 bases align to TRBD2. Germline lookup yields CDR1 SGHNT and CDR2 YENEEA. The V gene end was trimmed by 1 base and the J gene end by 4 bases; junction bases not matched to a gene: 3. The CDR3 covers 14 residues. The CDR3: CASSLGTSGETQYF. DNA for the CDR3: TGTGCCAGCAGCTTAGGGACTAGTGGAGAGACCCAGTACTTC.

V is TRBV10-3 and J is TRBJ2-1, with 12 positions matching TRBD1. V lost 7 bases and J lost 8; bases outside the gene matches: 6. This CDR3 spans 14 amino acids. Germline V gives CDR1 ENHRY, CDR2 SYGVKD. DNA for the CDR3: TGTGCCATCACCCCGGGACAGGGGGCCTATGAGCAGTTCTTC. Its protein is CAITPGQGAYEQFF.

The chain couples TRBV7-3 to TRBJ2-4; D unresolved. The CDR3 spans 13 residues. Per the germline V gene, CDR1 is SGHTA and CDR2 is FQGTGA. V was pared by 1 base and J by 8 bases, with 9 bases between. The CDR3 protein is CASSLNDEDIQYF. The DNA of the CDR3 is TGTGCCAGCAGCTTAAACGATGAGGACATTCAGTACTTC.